These 17 T cell receptor beta chains share one sample of origin, sequenced in a study of blood T cell repertoires in COVID-19 (TCRdb year 2020). Library creation used the immunoSEQ multiplex PCR assay. TCRdb mirrors the immuneACCESS table, restricted to in-frame sequences. Some clones are absent from its copies; in checked studies, under half trace to an unresolved V gene, and the reason for the others is unknown. A total of approximately 400,000 clones appear in this sample, approximately 91% of them only once. More than 0.85% of the sample is held by the ten biggest clonotypes. Sample: PBMCs or T cells enriched from blood (not recorded which). The receptors originated from a woman aged 40 to 50 who had been exposed to COVID-19.

This chain connects TRBV19 to TRBJ2-2; 10 bases agree with TRBD2. This CDR3 has 15 amino acids. V lost 4 bases to trimming and J lost 6 bases; unmatched junction nucleotides: 5. Germline assignment: CDR1 LNHDA and CDR2 SQIVND (reference sequence). CDR3 protein: CASSNQAGGSGELFF. In DNA, the CDR3 is TGTGCCAGTAGTAACCAAGCGGGGGGGTCCGGGGAGCTGTTTTTT.

V usage is TRBV15 and J usage is TRBJ1-3; D might be TRBD1 (5 bases). The CDR3 contains 16 residues. Germline V gene sequence: CDR1 LNHNV, CDR2 YYDKDF (reference sequence). Trimming removed 0 bases from V and 8 bases from J, with 17 bases in between. The CDR3 is CATSRDPPRRVDTIYF. CDR3 in DNA: TGTGCCACCAGCAGAGACCCTCCTCGCAGGGTCGACACCATATATTTT.

The chain recombines TRBV30 with TRBJ1-1; 7 bases line up with TRBD1. The germline gives CDR1 GTSNPN, CDR2 SVGIG (reference sequence). This CDR3 has 15 residues. Trimming cost V 4 bases and J 3 bases; bases outside gene matches: 11. CDR3 in DNA: TGTGCCTGGACAGGGCCCCGACAGGGATACACTGAAGCTTTCTTT. Protein product: CAWTGPRQGYTEAFF.

This chain joins TRBV13 and TRBJ2-7, with 7 bases aligning to TRBD1. CDR3 length: 17 residues. Germline V CDR1 and CDR2: PRHDT, FYEKMQ (reference sequence). Trimming at V came to 0 bases and at J to 5 bases, leaving 13 bases not matched to a gene. In DNA, the CDR3 is TGTGCCAGCAGCTTAGGCGGTTTTGTGACAGGGCCTGACGAGCAGTACTTC. The encoded protein is CASSLGGFVTGPDEQYF.

This rearrangement joins TRBV24-1 to TRBJ2-1; 11 bases agree with TRBD2. The V gene's germline CDR1 is KGHDR and CDR2 SFDVKD. This CDR3 region has 16 residues. The V gene end was trimmed by 4 bases and the J gene end by 8 bases; junction bases not matched to a gene: 9. The CDR3 protein is CATSEPLAGVADEQFF. DNA of the CDR3: TGTGCCACCAGTGAACCACTAGCGGGAGTCGCCGATGAGCAGTTCTTC.

The chain uses TRBV21-1 and TRBJ2-7; the table's D call of TRBD2 was not tested on the DNA. TRBV21-1 is shown as a pseudogene. This CDR3 has 12 amino acids. The CDR3 nucleotides are TGTGCCAGCAGCAAAGAGCACCGCGAGCAGTACTTC. Protein sequence: CASSKEHREQYF.

The J gene is TRBJ1-4, the V gene TRBV7-9, with a weak D call TRBD1 (6 bases). This CDR3 region has 15 residues. Germline assignment: CDR1 SEHNR and CDR2 FQNEAQ (reference sequence). Trimming shortened V by 5 bases and J by 0 bases, and 10 bases separated the two germline ends. Written as DNA, the CDR3 is TGTGCCAGCAGCCCCCGACAGGCAACTAATGAAAAACTGTTTTTT. Translation: CASSPRQATNEKLFF.

The gene calls are TRBV7-3 and TRBJ2-2; 10 bases fit TRBD1. This CDR3 region has 15 residues. V dropped 4 bases and J dropped 5; count of bases not matched to a gene: 4. Germline values: CDR1 SGHTA, CDR2 FQGTGA. This CDR3 is CASSSRQGATGELFF. DNA of the CDR3: TGTGCCAGCAGCTCTAGACAGGGGGCTACCGGGGAGCTGTTTTTT.

The J gene is TRBJ1-2, the V gene TRBV7-2; unclear D gene. Germline V CDR1 and CDR2: SGHTA, FQGNSA. This CDR3 is 12 amino acids long. V lost 5 bases and J 5 bases, leaving 9 bases between the germline ends. CDR3 region: CASSVLGYGYTF. The CDR3 DNA follows: TGTGCCAGCAGCGTACTAGGGTATGGCTACACCTTC.

The rearrangement links TRBV5-1 to TRBJ1-2, with no clear D. Trimming left V 4 bases short and J 5 bases short, with 12 bases between. Germline-derived CDR1 and CDR2 are SGHRS and YFSETQ. The CDR3 totals 13 residues. Here the CDR3 DNA reads TGCGCCAGCAGCCCCGACGGAGAATATGGCTACACCTTC. It encodes CASSPDGEYGYTF.

With regard to this clone: Germline is not matched at one junction end, which may reflect a read error. This sequence joins TRBV7-9 and TRBJ2-5, with a weak D call TRBD2 (5 bases). The germline V gene encodes CDR1 SEHNR and CDR2 FQNEAQ (reference sequence). The CDR3 covers 15 residues. The CDR3, as DNA: TGTGCCAGCAGCCTAGCCCCGAGAGGCCAAGAGACCCAGTACTTC. It specifies CASSLAPRGQETQYF.

In its sample, this clone was seen once. V is TRBV14 and J is TRBJ2-7, with D possibly being TRBD1 (6 bases). There are 16 residues in the CDR3. Trimming left V 0 bases short and J 3 bases short, with 15 bases between. Germline CDR1 SGHDN, CDR2 FVKESK. Here the CDR3 DNA reads TGTGCCAGCAGCCAAGATTGGGCAGGGGTTCACTACGAGCAGTACTTC. Amino acids: CASSQDWAGVHYEQYF. The variable domain in full, with the rest retrieved from reference TRBV14 and TRBJ2-7, is EAGVTQFPSHSVIEKGQTVTLRCDPISGHDNLYWYRRVMGKEIKFLLHFVKESKQDESGMPNNRFLAERTGGTYSTLKVQPAELEDSGVYFCASSQDWAGVHYEQYFGPGTRLTVT.

The chain has TRBV12-3 or TRBV12-4 and TRBJ2-7, with 7 bases matching TRBD1. This CDR3 has 13 residues. J lost 2 bases, V lost 6 bases, and 4 bases had no gene match. The CDR3: CASSKGTAYEQYF. As DNA, the CDR3 is TGTGCCAGCAGCAAGGGGACAGCCTACGAGCAGTACTTC.

CDR3 nucleotides: TGTGCCAGCAGCTCCCGACAGGGTAGGGACACTGAAGCTTTCTTT. Its protein is CASSSRQGRDTEAFF. This rearrangement joins TRBV11-3 to TRBJ1-1; 7 bases fit TRBD1. Germline V gene sequence: CDR1 SGHNT, CDR2 YENEEA. V was clipped by 4 bases and J by 3 bases; unmatched bases: 8. This CDR3 has 15 residues. Based on the CDR3 plus reference TRBV11-3 and TRBJ1-1, the full variable domain is EAGVVQSPRYKIIEKKQPVAFWCNPISGHNTLYWYLQNLGQGPELLIRYENEEAVDDSQLPKDRFSAERLKGVDSTLKIQPAELGDSAVYLCASSSRQGRDTEAFFGQGTRLTVV.

The genes are TRBV3-1 (or the pseudogene TRBV3-2) and TRBJ2-7; weak D call: TRBD1 (6 bases). The germline V and J ends were trimmed by 4 bases and 0 bases, with 13 bases remaining between them. Per germline, CDR1 LGHDT and CDR2 YNNKEL (reference sequence). The CDR3 sequence is 15 residues long. The CDR3 sequence is CASSPSWGLSYEQYF. The CDR3 DNA reads TGTGCCAGCAGCCCTTCTTGGGGGCTCTCCTACGAGCAGTACTTC.

The rearrangement links TRBV6-1 to TRBJ2-1; the D gene is possibly TRBD1 (6 bases). V lost 3 bases and J 4 bases, leaving 13 bases between the germline ends. Germline assignment: CDR1 MNHNS and CDR2 SASEGT. The length of the CDR3 is 15 residues. In DNA, the CDR3 is TGTGCCAGCAGTGAGGTGGGGGACATTTACAATGAGCAGTTCTTC. Translated, it gives CASSEVGDIYNEQFF.

The chain couples TRBV14 to TRBJ1-2, with 7 positions matching TRBD1. The CDR3 length is 14 residues. J lost 6 bases, V lost 1 base, and 5 bases had no gene match. Germline-derived CDR1 and CDR2 are SGHDN and FVKESK. The CDR3 protein is CASSQVVTGDGYTF. CDR3 coding DNA: TGTGCCAGCAGCCAAGTAGTCACAGGGGATGGCTACACCTTC.